The rows below give T cell receptor beta chains drawn from one sample of a study of CD8 T cells in Susac syndrome. TCRdb processed the immunoSEQ multiplex PCR reads anew with MiXCR; each CDR3 protein has one entry. The sample has about 140,000 distinct CDR3 sequences; 85% to 95% are singletons. The specimen sequenced was CD4+ T cells from PBMCs. The receptors were sampled from a human donor with Susac syndrome. Each CDR3 is given with its conserved first and last residue. The D gene is left open where the match is weak.

TRBJ2-1	NA	TRBV11-1	TGTGCCAGCAGCTTAAACAGGGTCGTTAATGAGCAGTTCTTC	CASSLNRVVNEQFF
TRBJ1-2	TRBD1	TRBV14	TGTGCCAGCAGCTCACAGGGGTTGAATGGCTACACCTTC	CASSSQGLNGYTF
TRBJ1-2	NA	TRBV9	TGTGCCAGCAGCGACGGGGCCTCCTATGGCTACACCTTC	CASSDGASYGYTF
TRBJ2-6	NA	TRBV29-1	TGCAGCGTTGGGGGGCCTGGGGCCAACGTCCTGACTTTC	CSVGGPGANVLTF
TRBJ2-1	TRBD2	TRBV9	TGTGCCAGCAGCGTAGGTCTGCTAGCGGGGGGGTTCGATGAGCAGTTCTTC	CASSVGLLAGGFDEQFF
TRBJ1-5	NA	TRBV20-1	TGCAGTGCTCCTGGTTCGTTACAGGGCGGTCAGCCCCAGCATTTT	CSAPGSLQGGQPQHF
TRBJ2-5	TRBD2	TRBV5-1	TGCGCCAGCAGCCTATCCGCTAGCGGAGCGCAAGAGACCCAGTACTTC	CASSLSASGAQETQYF
TRBJ1-2	NA	TRBV28	TGTGCCAGCAGTTTATACGAGGCCGATGGCTACACCTTC	CASSLYEADGYTF
TRBJ1-5	NA	TRBV20-1	TGCAGTGCTAGAAAGGGCCCTAGCAATCAGCCCCAGCATTTT	CSARKGPSNQPQHF
TRBJ1-5	NA	TRBV7-8	TGTGCCAGCAGCTTAGCTAGGAGGGTAGATAGCAATCAGCCCCAGCATTTT	CASSLARRVDSNQPQHF